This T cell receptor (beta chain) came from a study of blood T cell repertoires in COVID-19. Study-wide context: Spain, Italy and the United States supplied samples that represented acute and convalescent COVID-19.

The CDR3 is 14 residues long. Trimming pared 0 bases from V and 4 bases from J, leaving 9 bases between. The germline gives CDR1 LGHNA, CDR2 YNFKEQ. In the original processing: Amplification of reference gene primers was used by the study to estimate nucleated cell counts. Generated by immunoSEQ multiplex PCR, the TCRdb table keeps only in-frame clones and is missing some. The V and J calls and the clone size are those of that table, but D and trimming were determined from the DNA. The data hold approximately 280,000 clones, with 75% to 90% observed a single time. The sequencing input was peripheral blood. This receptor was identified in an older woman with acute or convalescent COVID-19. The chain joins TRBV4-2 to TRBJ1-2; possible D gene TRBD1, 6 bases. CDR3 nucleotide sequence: TGTGCCAGCAGCCAAGAACAGGGTGGCTATGGCTACACCTTC. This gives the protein CASSQEQGGYGYTF.